This TCR beta chain was documented in a study of blood T cell repertoires in COVID-19. Turning to the study itself: Sites in the United States, Italy and Spain provided acute and convalescent COVID-19 samples.

Produced via immunoSEQ multiplex PCR; TCRdb's table is partial and in-frame only. The sample includes roughly 150,000 clones, 60% to 85% of them seen just once. The germline V gene has CDR1 MGHRA and CDR2 YSYEKL. The V gene lost 0 bases and the J gene lost 4 bases, with 9 bases spanning the gap. CDR3 length equals 14 residues. The V call is TRBV4-1, the J call TRBJ1-2; D unclear. The receptor was isolated from a man in his fifties or sixties with acute or convalescent COVID-19. The sample taken for sequencing was peripheral blood. CDR3 protein: CASSQERITYGYTF. CDR3 coding DNA: TGCGCCAGCAGCCAAGAGAGGATCACCTATGGCTACACCTTC.